These T cell receptor beta chains were read from a single sample in a study of blood T cell repertoires in COVID-19. TCRdb's copy holds only in-frame clones and misses some; the assay was immunoSEQ multiplex PCR. The sample yields a few hundred thousand clones, about 85% seen once. The sequencing sample was made of peripheral blood. The receptors derive from a man between 60 and 75 years old who had recovered from COVID-19. Each CDR3 is given without its conserved first and last residue. Fields, in order: V gene, J gene, D gene, CDR3 protein. The D gene is left open where the match is weak.

v_call: TRBV19; j_call: TRBJ2-7; d_call: TRBD1; cdr3_aa: ASSIGQGSYEQY
v_call: TRBV6-5; j_call: TRBJ1-4; d_call: NA; cdr3_aa: ASSPTGPRKEKLF
v_call: TRBV5-1; j_call: TRBJ1-5; d_call: NA; cdr3_aa: ASSLAPGAQPQH
v_call: TRBV3-1/TRBV3-2; j_call: TRBJ2-1; d_call: TRBD2; cdr3_aa: ASSPKGGGAGNEQF
v_call: TRBV4-2; j_call: TRBJ2-1; d_call: NA; cdr3_aa: ASSPGGRSYNEQF
v_call: TRBV19; j_call: TRBJ1-1; d_call: NA; cdr3_aa: ASSMGLTTGTEAF
v_call: TRBV7-2; j_call: TRBJ2-1; d_call: TRBD2; cdr3_aa: ASSSAGTRGYNEQF
v_call: TRBV15; j_call: TRBJ2-1; d_call: NA; cdr3_aa: ATRAPQKGDNEQF
v_call: TRBV19; j_call: TRBJ1-4; d_call: TRBD1; cdr3_aa: ASSKDRATNEKLF
v_call: TRBV7-8; j_call: TRBJ1-2; d_call: TRBD1; cdr3_aa: ASSLLGQGHGYT
v_call: TRBV9; j_call: TRBJ2-3; d_call: TRBD1; cdr3_aa: ASTEQGAGTDTQY
v_call: TRBV27; j_call: TRBJ1-1; d_call: NA; cdr3_aa: ASLEEGNPMNTEAF
v_call: TRBV7-2; j_call: TRBJ2-3; d_call: TRBD2; cdr3_aa: ASSLRILLAGGPDTQY
v_call: TRBV5-5; j_call: TRBJ1-1; d_call: TRBD1; cdr3_aa: ASSNRDRGGTEAF
v_call: TRBV7-3; j_call: TRBJ1-2; d_call: NA; cdr3_aa: ASSLTPGPYGYT
v_call: TRBV7-2; j_call: TRBJ2-3; d_call: TRBD2; cdr3_aa: ASSLEAGGGLIIDTQY
v_call: TRBV9; j_call: TRBJ2-7; d_call: NA; cdr3_aa: ASSTQTGPTYEQY
v_call: TRBV19; j_call: TRBJ1-5; d_call: NA; cdr3_aa: ASSIGGNSNQPQH
v_call: TRBV9; j_call: TRBJ2-3; d_call: TRBD2; cdr3_aa: ASSTQAGDSTDTQY
v_call: TRBV7-2; j_call: TRBJ1-3; d_call: TRBD1; cdr3_aa: ASSFGLQGADTIY
v_call: TRBV3-1/TRBV3-2; j_call: TRBJ2-1; d_call: NA; cdr3_aa: ASSQRTGERQF
v_call: TRBV30; j_call: TRBJ2-6; d_call: TRBD1; cdr3_aa: AWRGQGVWVSNSGANVLT
v_call: TRBV5-5; j_call: TRBJ1-5; d_call: NA; cdr3_aa: ASSSKGNQPQH
v_call: TRBV7-9; j_call: TRBJ2-7; d_call: TRBD1; cdr3_aa: ASSLGGTGNPNSEQY
v_call: TRBV6-2/TRBV6-3; j_call: TRBJ2-2; d_call: TRBD1; cdr3_aa: ASSFPGTGTSPTGELF
v_call: TRBV11-2; j_call: TRBJ2-7; d_call: TRBD1; cdr3_aa: ASSLKPGQGVWEQY
v_call: TRBV5-4; j_call: TRBJ2-7; d_call: NA; cdr3_aa: ASSSDTGFWEQY
v_call: TRBV11-2; j_call: TRBJ2-5; d_call: NA; cdr3_aa: ASSFSRETQY
v_call: TRBV7-2; j_call: TRBJ2-7; d_call: NA; cdr3_aa: ASSFAITRDEQY
v_call: TRBV5-3; j_call: TRBJ1-6; d_call: TRBD1; cdr3_aa: ARSSNRGTESNSPLH
v_call: TRBV6-6; j_call: TRBJ2-7; d_call: TRBD1; cdr3_aa: ASKQGPYQQY
v_call: TRBV19; j_call: TRBJ1-5; d_call: NA; cdr3_aa: ASSIAGQSNQPQH
v_call: TRBV2; j_call: TRBJ2-3; d_call: NA; cdr3_aa: ASLYRQGTTDTQY
v_call: TRBV6-1; j_call: TRBJ1-1; d_call: NA; cdr3_aa: ASSEAGRGTEAF
v_call: TRBV19; j_call: TRBJ1-3; d_call: NA; cdr3_aa: ASSVNAGSGNTIY
v_call: TRBV29-1; j_call: TRBJ2-1; d_call: NA; cdr3_aa: SVRRQDYYNEQF
v_call: TRBV12-3/TRBV12-4; j_call: TRBJ1-5; d_call: NA; cdr3_aa: ASSAGEPQH
v_call: TRBV10-2; j_call: TRBJ2-2; d_call: NA; cdr3_aa: ASSGTRNTGELF
v_call: TRBV6-5; j_call: TRBJ1-4; d_call: NA; cdr3_aa: ASRPVDRTNEKLF
v_call: TRBV6-5; j_call: TRBJ2-7; d_call: NA; cdr3_aa: ASSYGGREYEQY
v_call: TRBV7-3; j_call: TRBJ2-2; d_call: TRBD2; cdr3_aa: ASSPGLAGASGDTGELF
v_call: TRBV27; j_call: TRBJ2-7; d_call: NA; cdr3_aa: ASSSYAGGNREQY
v_call: TRBV5-1; j_call: TRBJ2-1; d_call: NA; cdr3_aa: ASSLSKDGSSYNEQF
v_call: TRBV9; j_call: TRBJ2-5; d_call: NA; cdr3_aa: ASSPLMTSSKETQY
v_call: TRBV5-1; j_call: TRBJ1-2; d_call: TRBD1; cdr3_aa: ASSRQGAVDNGYT
v_call: TRBV19; j_call: TRBJ2-7; d_call: NA; cdr3_aa: ASSPGGYEQY
v_call: TRBV2; j_call: TRBJ2-2; d_call: TRBD2; cdr3_aa: ASGWTSGGLSNTGELF
v_call: TRBV19; j_call: TRBJ1-5; d_call: TRBD1; cdr3_aa: ASSTGTGGNQPQH
v_call: TRBV27; j_call: TRBJ1-1; d_call: NA; cdr3_aa: ASSRQAGAEAF
v_call: TRBV5-5; j_call: TRBJ1-5; d_call: TRBD1; cdr3_aa: ASSWTSGQGTQPQH
v_call: TRBV7-2; j_call: TRBJ2-3; d_call: NA; cdr3_aa: ASSTGFSSTDTQY
v_call: TRBV5-1; j_call: TRBJ2-5; d_call: NA; cdr3_aa: ASSLGQIQETQY
v_call: TRBV4-1; j_call: TRBJ2-3; d_call: TRBD1; cdr3_aa: ASSQEGQGTHTQY
v_call: TRBV5-6; j_call: TRBJ1-6; d_call: NA; cdr3_aa: ASSLLSSYNSPLH
v_call: TRBV7-8; j_call: TRBJ2-3; d_call: NA; cdr3_aa: ASSLLRAGGTDTQY
v_call: TRBV29-1; j_call: TRBJ1-2; d_call: NA; cdr3_aa: SVEDMPGLLGYGYT
v_call: TRBV15; j_call: TRBJ2-1; d_call: TRBD1; cdr3_aa: ATGQGPYNEQF